These T cell receptor beta chains were read from a single sample in a study of shared clonotypes between healthy human individuals. Sequencing was performed with immunoSEQ multiplex PCR; in TCRdb, only in-frame clones are kept and a portion is missing. The data show some 980,000 clones, with about three quarters seen just once and roughly 1.5% held by the top ten. The sample consisted of memory CD4+ T cells sorted from blood. Every receptor here comes from a young man in good health. Both conserved end residues are part of each CDR3. The order of the fields is J gene, D gene, V gene, clone size, CDR3 protein, CDR3 DNA. A D gene is named only where the DNA matches it firmly. Clone sizes are given selectively: once, few, many, or a class where the clone is expanded.

j_gene: TRBJ1-1; d_gene: .; v_gene: TRBV5-1; abundance: few; CDR3aa: CASSLAENTEAFF; CDR3nt: TGCGCCAGCAGCTTGGCAGAAAACACTGAAGCTTTCTTT
j_gene: TRBJ1-1; d_gene: .; v_gene: TRBV18; abundance: .; CDR3aa: CASSPGYDTEAFF; CDR3nt: TGTGCCAGCTCACCAGGGTATGACACTGAAGCTTTCTTT
j_gene: TRBJ1-2; d_gene: .; v_gene: TRBV5-1; abundance: .; CDR3aa: CASKSGESPRGSYTF; CDR3nt: TGCGCCAGCAAATCAGGGGAATCCCCGCGTGGGTCCTACACCTTC
j_gene: TRBJ2-7; d_gene: .; v_gene: TRBV6-1; abundance: .; CDR3aa: CASSVGPREYF; CDR3nt: TGTGCCAGCAGTGTGGGGCCCCGAGAGTACTTC
j_gene: TRBJ1-1; d_gene: TRBD1; v_gene: TRBV28; abundance: .; CDR3aa: CASSQTGGGSEAFF; CDR3nt: TGTGCCAGCAGCCAGACAGGGGGCGGGTCTGAAGCTTTCTTT
j_gene: TRBJ1-5; d_gene: TRBD1; v_gene: TRBV15; abundance: .; CDR3aa: CATSRGTGGGNQPQHF; CDR3nt: TGTGCCACCAGCAGGGGGACAGGGGGCGGCAATCAGCCCCAGCATTTT
j_gene: TRBJ2-6; d_gene: .; v_gene: TRBV11-2; abundance: .; CDR3aa: CASSFGGLRTGANVLTF; CDR3nt: TGTGCCAGCAGCTTTGGGGGCCTTCGGACTGGGGCCAACGTCCTGACTTTC
j_gene: TRBJ2-7; d_gene: .; v_gene: TRBV7-2; abundance: .; CDR3aa: CAGPIRRAVDEQYF; CDR3nt: TGTGCCGGACCCATTAGGAGGGCAGTCGACGAGCAGTACTTC
j_gene: TRBJ1-1; d_gene: .; v_gene: TRBV5-8; abundance: .; CDR3aa: CASSLASGNFALAFF; CDR3nt: TGTGCCAGCAGCTTGGCTTCGGGAAACTTCGCTTTAGCTTTCTTT
j_gene: TRBJ1-4; d_gene: TRBD1; v_gene: TRBV7-2; abundance: .; CDR3aa: CASSFRQGSEKLFF; CDR3nt: TGTGCCAGCAGCTTCCGACAGGGGAGTGAAAAACTGTTTTTT
j_gene: TRBJ1-1; d_gene: .; v_gene: TRBV7-2; abundance: .; CDR3aa: CASSLDRALNTEAFF; CDR3nt: TGTGCCAGCAGCTTAGACAGAGCTCTGAACACTGAAGCTTTCTTT
j_gene: TRBJ2-5; d_gene: TRBD2; v_gene: TRBV9; abundance: few; CDR3aa: CASSAELAGSQYF; CDR3nt: TGTGCCAGCAGCGCCGAACTAGCGGGGTCCCAGTACTTC
j_gene: TRBJ1-1; d_gene: .; v_gene: TRBV5-4; abundance: many; CDR3aa: CASSFDSFRTEAFF; CDR3nt: TGTGCCAGCAGCTTTGACAGCTTTAGAACTGAAGCTTTCTTT
j_gene: TRBJ2-3; d_gene: .; v_gene: TRBV5-6; abundance: once; CDR3aa: CASSLEERRITDTQYF; CDR3nt: TGTGCCAGCAGCTTGGAGGAGCGCCGGATCACAGATACGCAGTATTTT
j_gene: TRBJ2-5; d_gene: .; v_gene: TRBV5-1; abundance: .; CDR3aa: CASSLGDTETQYF; CDR3nt: TGCGCCAGCAGCTTGGGGGACACAGAGACCCAGTACTTC
j_gene: TRBJ2-5; d_gene: TRBD2; v_gene: TRBV5-6; abundance: .; CDR3aa: CASSPPPSGTYQETQYF; CDR3nt: TGTGCCAGCAGCCCACCTCCTAGCGGGACCTATCAAGAGACCCAGTACTTC
j_gene: TRBJ2-7; d_gene: TRBD2; v_gene: TRBV9; abundance: .; CDR3aa: CASSRLAVSYEQYF; CDR3nt: TGTGCCAGCTCGAGGCTAGCGGTATCCTACGAGCAGTACTTC
j_gene: TRBJ2-2; d_gene: .; v_gene: TRBV11-2; abundance: .; CDR3aa: CASSLDRYTGELFF; CDR3nt: TGTGCCAGCAGCTTAGATCGTTACACCGGGGAGCTGTTTTTT
j_gene: TRBJ2-2; d_gene: .; v_gene: TRBV11-2; abundance: .; CDR3aa: CASSLGSGENTGELFF; CDR3nt: TGTGCCAGCAGCTTAGGGAGCGGAGAAAACACCGGGGAGCTGTTTTTT
j_gene: TRBJ2-2; d_gene: .; v_gene: TRBV5-1; abundance: .; CDR3aa: CASSLAGGLDTGELFF; CDR3nt: TGCGCCAGCAGCTTGGCCGGGGGTCTGGACACCGGGGAGCTGTTTTTT
j_gene: TRBJ2-3; d_gene: TRBD2; v_gene: TRBV7-7; abundance: .; CDR3aa: CASSLGRGTDTQYF; CDR3nt: TGTGCTAGCAGCTTAGGGAGGGGAACAGATACGCAGTATTTT
j_gene: TRBJ1-1; d_gene: .; v_gene: TRBV18; abundance: many; CDR3aa: CASSPAGAEAFF; CDR3nt: TGTGCCAGCTCACCCGCTGGCGCTGAAGCTTTCTTT
j_gene: TRBJ2-1; d_gene: TRBD2; v_gene: TRBV6-5; abundance: .; CDR3aa: CASRLSGGFYNEQFF; CDR3nt: TGTGCCAGCAGGCTTAGCGGGGGGTTCTACAATGAGCAGTTCTTC
j_gene: TRBJ2-7; d_gene: .; v_gene: TRBV19; abundance: .; CDR3aa: CASSTRDGSYEQYF; CDR3nt: TGTGCCAGTAGTACCCGGGACGGCAGCTACGAGCAGTACTTC
j_gene: TRBJ2-1; d_gene: TRBD2; v_gene: TRBV19; abundance: .; CDR3aa: CASSIGGTRYEQFF; CDR3nt: TGTGCCAGTAGTATTGGCGGGACTAGGTATGAGCAGTTCTTC
j_gene: TRBJ2-5; d_gene: TRBD2; v_gene: TRBV27; abundance: many; CDR3aa: CASSLRGGEETQYF; CDR3nt: TGTGCCAGCAGTTTACGGGGGGGCGAGGAGACCCAGTACTTC
j_gene: TRBJ2-7; d_gene: .; v_gene: TRBV5-1; abundance: few; CDR3aa: CASTTPGAPYEQYF; CDR3nt: TGCGCCAGCACAACACCAGGGGCCCCCTACGAGCAGTACTTC
j_gene: TRBJ1-1; d_gene: .; v_gene: TRBV19; abundance: few; CDR3aa: CASVDSTEAFF; CDR3nt: TGTGCCAGTGTCGATTCCACTGAAGCTTTCTTT
j_gene: TRBJ1-4; d_gene: .; v_gene: TRBV6-5; abundance: .; CDR3aa: CASSLGGNEKLFF; CDR3nt: TGTGCCAGCAGCCTCGGGGGGAATGAAAAACTGTTTTTT
j_gene: TRBJ2-1; d_gene: .; v_gene: TRBV30; abundance: once; CDR3aa: CAWIGGAYNEQFF; CDR3nt: TGTGCCTGGATAGGGGGAGCCTACAATGAGCAGTTCTTC
j_gene: TRBJ2-5; d_gene: TRBD1; v_gene: TRBV18; abundance: once; CDR3aa: CASSPFQGVETQYF; CDR3nt: TGTGCCAGCTCACCTTTCCAGGGGGTTGAGACCCAGTACTTC
j_gene: TRBJ2-5; d_gene: TRBD1; v_gene: TRBV6-1; abundance: few; CDR3aa: CASSEYPTGGETQYF; CDR3nt: TGTGCCAGCAGTGAATATCCGACAGGGGGAGAGACCCAGTACTTC
j_gene: TRBJ2-2; d_gene: .; v_gene: TRBV7-2; abundance: .; CDR3aa: CASSPGTGELFF; CDR3nt: TGTGCCAGCAGCCCCGGAACCGGGGAGCTGTTTTTT
j_gene: TRBJ1-4; d_gene: TRBD1; v_gene: TRBV4-1; abundance: .; CDR3aa: CASSRTDRGNEKLFF; CDR3nt: TGCGCCAGCAGCCGTACGGACAGGGGTAATGAAAAACTGTTTTTT
j_gene: TRBJ2-3; d_gene: TRBD2; v_gene: TRBV30; abundance: .; CDR3aa: CAWSGPGGLNTQYF; CDR3nt: TGTGCCTGGAGTGGTCCGGGGGGGCTGAATACGCAGTATTTT
j_gene: TRBJ2-7; d_gene: .; v_gene: TRBV30; abundance: .; CDR3aa: CAWSQSYEQYF; CDR3nt: TGTGCCTGGAGCCAATCCTACGAGCAGTACTTC
j_gene: TRBJ2-7; d_gene: .; v_gene: TRBV4-1; abundance: .; CDR3aa: CASSQDPRRGWAYEQYF; CDR3nt: TGCGCCAGCAGCCAAGATCCAAGGAGAGGGTGGGCCTACGAGCAGTACTTC
j_gene: TRBJ2-7; d_gene: TRBD1; v_gene: TRBV10-3; abundance: .; CDR3aa: CAIGQGDYEQYF; CDR3nt: TGTGCCATCGGACAGGGGGACTACGAGCAGTACTTC
j_gene: TRBJ2-5; d_gene: .; v_gene: TRBV7-2; abundance: once; CDR3aa: CASSLDLGVETQYF; CDR3nt: TGTGCCAGCAGCTTAGATTTGGGTGTGGAGACCCAGTACTTC
j_gene: TRBJ1-6; d_gene: .; v_gene: TRBV10-3; abundance: once; CDR3aa: CAISESRDSPLHF; CDR3nt: TGTGCCATCAGTGAGTCCAGGGATTCACCCCTCCACTTT
j_gene: TRBJ1-4; d_gene: .; v_gene: TRBV2; abundance: .; CDR3aa: CASSSVEKLFF; CDR3nt: TGTGCCAGCAGTTCAGTTGAAAAACTGTTTTTT
j_gene: TRBJ1-1; d_gene: .; v_gene: TRBV13; abundance: .; CDR3aa: CASSFQVTNAEAFF; CDR3nt: TGTGCCAGCAGCTTTCAGGTTACCAATGCTGAAGCTTTCTTT
j_gene: TRBJ2-7; d_gene: .; v_gene: TRBV2; abundance: once; CDR3aa: CASSSKEGRYEQYF; CDR3nt: TGTGCCAGCAGCTCTAAGGAGGGTCGATACGAGCAGTACTTC
j_gene: TRBJ2-5; d_gene: .; v_gene: TRBV14; abundance: once; CDR3aa: CASSQDSFRGETQYF; CDR3nt: TGTGCCAGCAGCCAAGATTCCTTCAGGGGAGAGACCCAGTACTTC
j_gene: TRBJ2-7; d_gene: TRBD2; v_gene: TRBV10-1; abundance: .; CDR3aa: CASSPGLAAYEQYF; CDR3nt: TGCGCCAGCAGCCCGGGACTAGCGGCGTACGAGCAGTACTTC
j_gene: TRBJ2-7; d_gene: .; v_gene: TRBV5-8; abundance: .; CDR3aa: CASSGVIRGTFYEQYF; CDR3nt: TGTGCCAGCAGTGGGGTTATCAGGGGTACTTTCTACGAGCAGTACTTC
j_gene: TRBJ2-1; d_gene: .; v_gene: TRBV5-4; abundance: .; CDR3aa: CASSLDRLAGNEQFF; CDR3nt: TGTGCCAGCAGCTTGGACCGGCTAGCTGGGAATGAGCAGTTCTTC
j_gene: TRBJ1-2; d_gene: TRBD1; v_gene: TRBV5-1; abundance: .; CDR3aa: CASSNQTGLSFVDTF; CDR3nt: TGCGCCAGCAGCAACCAGACAGGGCTGAGCTTCGTGGACACCTTC
j_gene: TRBJ1-2; d_gene: .; v_gene: TRBV11-2; abundance: .; CDR3aa: CASSSAGRGNYGYTF; CDR3nt: TGTGCCAGCAGCTCGGCTGGCAGAGGAAACTATGGCTACACCTTC
j_gene: TRBJ1-1; d_gene: TRBD1; v_gene: TRBV7-2; abundance: .; CDR3aa: CASSLNRGGTEAFF; CDR3nt: TGTGCCAGCAGCTTAAACAGGGGGGGCACTGAAGCTTTCTTT
j_gene: TRBJ2-7; d_gene: .; v_gene: TRBV7-9; abundance: .; CDR3aa: CASSYPGSSYEQYF; CDR3nt: TGTGCCAGCAGCTACCCAGGGAGCTCCTACGAGCAGTACTTC
j_gene: TRBJ2-7; d_gene: TRBD1; v_gene: TRBV4-1; abundance: .; CDR3aa: CASSQLPGQGLLYEQYF; CDR3nt: TGCGCCAGCAGCCAATTGCCGGGACAGGGGCTTTTATACGAGCAGTACTTC
j_gene: TRBJ2-2; d_gene: .; v_gene: TRBV18; abundance: .; CDR3aa: CASSPTGVGELFF; CDR3nt: TGTGCCAGCTCACCTACCGGCGTCGGGGAGCTGTTTTTT
j_gene: TRBJ1-3; d_gene: .; v_gene: TRBV27; abundance: .; CDR3aa: CASSSRDAGNTIYF; CDR3nt: TGTGCCAGCAGTTCCAGGGACGCTGGAAACACCATATATTTT